This T cell receptor (beta chain) was retrieved from a study of blood T cell repertoires in COVID-19. For the study at large: Material from acute and convalescent COVID-19 was sourced from the United States, Italy and Spain. The cDNA or gDNA used as material had been derived from T cells, B-cell-depleted T cells, or PBMCs.

This clone was seen a single time. Authors' data handling: The assay estimated nucleated cells by amplifying reference gene primers. Repertoires were generated with immunoSEQ multiplex PCR, while TCRdb's copy carries only in-frame clones and drops some. V and J calls and clone size follow that table, whereas D and trimming were derived from the DNA. The repertoire holds approximately 82,000 clones, with around 85% as singletons. With V trimmed by 4 bases and J by 0 bases, 2 bases remained unmatched. Germline values: CDR1 LGHDT, CDR2 YNNKEL (reference sequence). The CDR3 loop spans 14 amino acids. Sequences were obtained from peripheral blood. The TCR originated in a woman in her sixties or seventies with active or convalescent COVID-19. This chain joins TRBV3-1 (or the pseudogene TRBV3-2) and TRBJ1-2; TRBD1 agrees at 7 bases. The CDR3 sequence is CASSRGQSNYGYTF. In DNA, the CDR3 is TGTGCCAGCAGCCGGGGACAGTCTAACTATGGCTACACCTTC.